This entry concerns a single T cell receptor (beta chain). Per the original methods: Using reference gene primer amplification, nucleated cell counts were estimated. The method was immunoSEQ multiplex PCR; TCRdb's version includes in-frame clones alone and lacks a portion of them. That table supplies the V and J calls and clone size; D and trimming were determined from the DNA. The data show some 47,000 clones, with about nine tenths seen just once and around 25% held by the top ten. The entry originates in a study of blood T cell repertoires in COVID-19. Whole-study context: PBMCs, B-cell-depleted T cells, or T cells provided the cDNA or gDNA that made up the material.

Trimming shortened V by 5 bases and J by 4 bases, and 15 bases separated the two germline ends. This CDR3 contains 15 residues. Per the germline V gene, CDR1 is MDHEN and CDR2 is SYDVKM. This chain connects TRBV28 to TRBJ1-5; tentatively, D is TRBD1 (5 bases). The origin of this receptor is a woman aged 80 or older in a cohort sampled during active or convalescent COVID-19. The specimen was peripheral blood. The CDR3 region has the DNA TGTGCCAGCAGTGCCTCCCTGGGGGGAAATCAGCCCCAGCATTTT. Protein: CASSASLGGNQPQHF.